Reported below is one T cell receptor (beta chain). The antigen remains undetermined. The CDR3 totals 17 residues. The record originates from a study of OX40 agonist ivuxolimab in advanced cancers. Findings and caveats of the study: Clones of CD4+ and CD8+ blood T cells grew by week 6 at doses of 0.1 to 3.0 mg/kg.

Clones were read by immunoSEQ multiplex PCR, and TCRdb kept only the in-frame ones, dropping some. Of 50,000 to 70,000 clones in the sample, around 84% are singletons; the top ten hold 2% to 2.5%. Source: CD4+ or CD8+ T cells sorted from blood, taken in a trial of the OX40 agonist ivuxolimab. V usage is TRBV21-1 and J usage is TRBJ2-7; TRBD1, the table's D call, lacks a check against the DNA. TRBV21-1 is given as a pseudogene. This TCR was sampled from an adult with an advanced solid tumor such as melanoma, head and neck, liver or kidney cancer. The CDR3 loop reads CASSKKGDRGPPYEQYF. DNA of the CDR3: TGTGCCAGCAGCAAAAAGGGGGACAGGGGGCCCCCCTACGAGCAGTACTTC.